A selection of T cell receptor beta chains follows, all from one sample in a study of blood T cells in healthy people across ages. TCRdb reprocessed the 5' RACE reads with MiXCR, giving one entry per CDR3 protein. The sample shows about 640,000 distinct CDR3 sequences, roughly two fifths of them seen only once. Sequencing was carried out using blood. The receptors here all came from a man older than 75 in good health. CDR3s include the opening cysteine and the closing phenylalanine or tryptophan. The D gene is left open where the match is weak. Rows give clone size only sometimes, using once, few, many, or a class for an expanded clone.

D: -; size: -; J: TRBJ2-7; V: TRBV20-1; CDR3: CSVARPQGYNEQYF; DNA: TGCAGTGTCGCCCGGCCTCAGGGGTACAATGAGCAGTACTTC
D: -; size: -; J: TRBJ2-5; V: TRBV4-2; CDR3: CASSQDHETQYF; DNA: TGTGCCAGCAGCCAAGATCACGAGACCCAGTACTTC
D: -; size: once; J: TRBJ2-1; V: TRBV5-4; CDR3: CASSWSTASNEQFF; DNA: TGTGCCAGCAGCTGGTCGACTGCCTCCAATGAGCAGTTCTTC
D: TRBD2; size: -; J: TRBJ2-3; V: TRBV6-2/TRBV6-3; CDR3: CASTWGGRSTDTQYF; DNA: TGTGCCAGCACTTGGGGAGGGCGAAGCACAGATACGCAGTATTTT
D: -; size: -; J: TRBJ2-4; V: TRBV5-1; CDR3: CASSFGGGGKDIQYF; DNA: TGCGCCAGCAGCTTTGGAGGGGGCGGCAAAGACATTCAGTACTTC
D: -; size: once; J: TRBJ2-2; V: TRBV28; CDR3: CAVRTANTGELFF; DNA: TGTGCCGTTAGAACAGCGAACACCGGGGAGCTGTTTTTT
D: -; size: few; J: TRBJ1-6; V: TRBV7-2; CDR3: CASSAGSRLMNSPLHF; DNA: TGTGCCAGCAGCGCAGGTAGCCGGCTGATGAATTCACCCCTCCACTTT
D: -; size: -; J: TRBJ2-2; V: TRBV18; CDR3: CASSQKQDGELFF; DNA: TGTGCCAGCTCACAGAAACAAGACGGGGAGCTGTTTTTT
D: -; size: -; J: TRBJ1-4; V: TRBV7-2; CDR3: CASSVVGGNEKLFF; DNA: TGTGCCAGCAGCGTAGTTGGGGGGAATGAAAAACTGTTTTTT
D: -; size: -; J: TRBJ2-5; V: TRBV21-1; CDR3: CASRKGQGGQYF; DNA: TGTGCCAGCAGGAAAGGACAGGGGGGCCAGTACTTC
D: TRBD2; size: -; J: TRBJ2-7; V: TRBV7-2; CDR3: CASSSTGTSGGGAYF; DNA: TGTGCCAGCAGCTCTACCGGGACTAGCGGGGGGGGTGCGTACTTC
D: TRBD2; size: few; J: TRBJ2-5; V: TRBV6-2/TRBV6-3; CDR3: CASSYSGLAAETQYF; DNA: TGTGCCAGCAGTTACTCGGGACTAGCAGCCGAGACCCAGTACTTC
D: -; size: -; J: TRBJ2-5; V: TRBV7-2; CDR3: CASSTGTVETQYF; DNA: TGTGCCAGCAGCACCGGGACTGTTGAGACCCAGTACTTC
D: TRBD1; size: -; J: TRBJ2-7; V: TRBV9; CDR3: CASSLTRTGIYEQYF; DNA: TGTGCCAGCAGCCTCACCAGGACAGGGATCTACGAGCAGTACTTC
D: TRBD1; size: -; J: TRBJ2-7; V: TRBV6-5; CDR3: CASRTLKQGAYEQYF; DNA: TGTGCCAGCAGGACCCTTAAACAGGGGGCATACGAGCAGTACTTC
D: TRBD2; size: -; J: TRBJ2-1; V: TRBV7-2; CDR3: CASTETSGTLNEQFF; DNA: TGTGCCAGCACCGAGACAAGCGGGACTCTCAATGAGCAGTTCTTC
D: -; size: few; J: TRBJ1-5; V: TRBV20-1; CDR3: CSARAGYSNQPQHF; DNA: TGCAGTGCTAGAGCCGGGTATAGCAATCAGCCCCAGCATTTT
D: TRBD1; size: -; J: TRBJ2-7; V: TRBV12-3/TRBV12-4; CDR3: CASRPRDSYYEQYF; DNA: TGTGCCAGCAGGCCCAGGGACAGTTACTACGAGCAGTACTTC
D: -; size: few; J: TRBJ1-2; V: TRBV7-9; CDR3: CASSLDGTNYGYTF; DNA: TGTGCCAGCAGCTTAGACGGGACTAACTATGGCTACACCTTC
D: TRBD1; size: few; J: TRBJ2-7; V: TRBV28; CDR3: CASSAPGQGTYEQYF; DNA: TGTGCCAGCAGTGCTCCGGGACAGGGGACCTACGAGCAGTACTTC
D: -; size: -; J: TRBJ2-3; V: TRBV11-2; CDR3: CASSLEGETSQYF; DNA: TGTGCCAGCAGCTTAGAGGGTGAGACTTCGCAGTATTTT
D: -; size: -; J: TRBJ2-1; V: TRBV6-2/TRBV6-3; CDR3: CASKSRLMSSYNEQFF; DNA: TGTGCCAGCAAGTCCCGACTGATGAGCTCCTACAATGAGCAGTTCTTC
D: TRBD1; size: -; J: TRBJ2-5; V: TRBV4-3; CDR3: CASSQTWAGGNEQYF; DNA: TGCGCCAGCAGCCAAACCTGGGCAGGGGGCAATGAGCAGTACTTC